These T cell receptor beta chains were read from a single sample in a study of control samples from healthy donors and cancer patients. Profiled with immunoSEQ multiplex PCR; TCRdb holds only in-frame clones, not every one. This table holds 26,000 or so clones, roughly 89% found once. Sequencing input: PBMCs. The source of these receptors is a man aged 50 to 60 with lung cancer. Each CDR3 is given with its conserved first and last residue. The order of the fields is clone size, J gene, V gene, D gene, CDR3 DNA, CDR3 protein. The D gene is left open where the match is weak. Expanded clones are given a class, and other clones once, few, many or no size at all.

clone_size: -
j_call: TRBJ2-2
v_call: TRBV3-1/TRBV3-2
d_call: -
cdr3_nt: TGTGCCAGCAGCCTGGAGAACACCGGGGAGCTGTTTTTT
cdr3_aa: CASSLENTGELFF

clone_size: -
j_call: TRBJ1-3
v_call: TRBV28
d_call: -
cdr3_nt: TGTGCCAGCAAACTGGGGTCTCGGCCCACCATATATTTT
cdr3_aa: CASKLGSRPTIYF

clone_size: -
j_call: TRBJ1-2
v_call: TRBV7-9
d_call: -
cdr3_nt: TGTGCCAGCAGCTTGGCTGGTGGCTACACCTTC
cdr3_aa: CASSLAGGYTF

clone_size: -
j_call: TRBJ2-3
v_call: TRBV6-4
d_call: -
cdr3_nt: TGTGCCAGCAGTGACTCGAATGGGGTGGGCACAGATACGCAGTATTTT
cdr3_aa: CASSDSNGVGTDTQYF

clone_size: -
j_call: TRBJ2-3
v_call: TRBV9
d_call: -
cdr3_nt: TGTGCCAGCAGCTCCGGGGGCACAGATACGCAGTATTTT
cdr3_aa: CASSSGGTDTQYF

clone_size: -
j_call: TRBJ2-1
v_call: TRBV27
d_call: TRBD1
cdr3_nt: TGTGCCAGCAGTTTATTAGGACAGGGGAATGAGCAGTTCTTC
cdr3_aa: CASSLLGQGNEQFF

clone_size: once
j_call: TRBJ2-2
v_call: TRBV6-6
d_call: -
cdr3_nt: TGTGCCAGCAGTTACGGTGTCAGCCAAAACACCGGGGAGCTGTTTTTT
cdr3_aa: CASSYGVSQNTGELFF

clone_size: -
j_call: TRBJ1-6
v_call: TRBV6-1
d_call: -
cdr3_nt: TGTGCCAGCAGTGAGTCGAGCTCCTATAATTCACCCCTCCACTTT
cdr3_aa: CASSESSSYNSPLHF

clone_size: -
j_call: TRBJ1-3
v_call: TRBV10-3
d_call: -
cdr3_nt: TGTGCCATCAGTGACCGGAGCTCTGGAAACACCATATATTTT
cdr3_aa: CAISDRSSGNTIYF

clone_size: -
j_call: TRBJ2-3
v_call: TRBV7-9
d_call: TRBD1
cdr3_nt: TGTGCCTGGAGGACAGGGCTTACAGATACGCAGTATTTT
cdr3_aa: CAWRTGLTDTQYF

clone_size: -
j_call: TRBJ2-3
v_call: TRBV6-5
d_call: -
cdr3_nt: TGTGCCAGCAGTTCGGGACTCAGCACAGATACGCAGTATTTT
cdr3_aa: CASSSGLSTDTQYF

clone_size: -
j_call: TRBJ1-2
v_call: TRBV5-1
d_call: TRBD1
cdr3_nt: TGCGCCAGCAGCTGGGGCCTGGGACAGGGGGACTACGGCTACACCTTC
cdr3_aa: CASSWGLGQGDYGYTF

clone_size: -
j_call: TRBJ2-7
v_call: TRBV11-2
d_call: TRBD2
cdr3_nt: TGTGCCAGCAGCTTTAGCGGGGGATACGAGCAGTACTTC
cdr3_aa: CASSFSGGYEQYF

clone_size: -
j_call: TRBJ1-1
v_call: TRBV11-2
d_call: -
cdr3_nt: TGTGCCAGCAGATCAACGCCGGCCGAGAACACTGAAGCTTTCTTT
cdr3_aa: CASRSTPAENTEAFF

clone_size: -
j_call: TRBJ2-1
v_call: TRBV6-6
d_call: TRBD2
cdr3_nt: TGTGCCAGCAGCAGAGGTGGGAGCGGGGGGACCGTATCAAGCTCCTACAATGAGCAGTTCTTC
cdr3_aa: CASSRGGSGGTVSSSYNEQFF

clone_size: once
j_call: TRBJ2-1
v_call: TRBV19
d_call: TRBD1
cdr3_nt: TGTGCCAGTAGTTCCCAGGGACAGGGGAATGACAATGAGCAGTTCTTC
cdr3_aa: CASSSQGQGNDNEQFF

clone_size: -
j_call: TRBJ2-1
v_call: TRBV28
d_call: -
cdr3_nt: TGTGCCAGCAGTTCCTCCCTGGCAGGGTGGTTCTTC
cdr3_aa: CASSSSLAGWFF

clone_size: -
j_call: TRBJ1-1
v_call: TRBV6-2/TRBV6-3
d_call: -
cdr3_nt: TGTGCCAGCAGCGTACACCAAACAGGGCCGAACACTGAAGCTTTCTTT
cdr3_aa: CASSVHQTGPNTEAFF

clone_size: -
j_call: TRBJ2-1
v_call: TRBV9
d_call: TRBD2
cdr3_nt: TGTGCCAGCAGCCCGGGGAGCGGGGAAAACAATGAGCAGTTCTTC
cdr3_aa: CASSPGSGENNEQFF

clone_size: -
j_call: TRBJ2-7
v_call: TRBV7-8
d_call: -
cdr3_nt: TGTGCCAGCAGCTTAGTTCTGACCTACGAGCAGTACTTC
cdr3_aa: CASSLVLTYEQYF